The 29 T cell receptor beta chains in this list originate from one sample, sequenced in a study of blood T cell repertoires in COVID-19. TCRdb keeps only in-frame clones here, not all; method: immunoSEQ multiplex PCR. This table has around 94,000 clones, about 86% appearing once. Sequenced material: peripheral blood. These receptors were collected from a man in his fifties or sixties with acute or convalescent COVID-19.

V is TRBV4-2 and J is TRBJ2-2; a weak D match, TRBD2 (6 bases). V was trimmed by 0 bases and J by 1 base, leaving 12 bases between them. The V gene's germline CDR1 is LGHNA and CDR2 YNFKEQ. The CDR3 has 17 residues. The DNA of the CDR3 is TGTGCCAGCAGCCAAGAATTACTGCGGGGGAACACCGGGGAGCTGTTTTTT. This translates into CASSQELLRGNTGELFF.

The rearrangement links TRBV6-5 to TRBJ2-1, with a weak D call TRBD2 (5 bases). V was pared by 4 bases and J by 2 bases, with 15 bases between. The germline gives CDR1 MNHEY, CDR2 SVGAGI. The CDR3 has 16 residues. The CDR3 region has the DNA TGTGCCAGCAGTTCAAGACTACTCCGCACCTACAATGAGCAGTTCTTC. Its translation: CASSSRLLRTYNEQFF.

There are a few counts of this clone. The rearrangement uses TRBV20-1 and TRBJ1-3; the D is unclear. The CDR3 is 13 residues long. Per the germline V gene, CDR1 is DFQATT and CDR2 is SNEGSKA (reference sequence). Trimming shortened V by 3 bases and J by 8 bases, and 14 bases separated the two germline ends. CDR3 nucleotide sequence: TGCAGTGCTAGTCAAGGGATCGGGGACACCATATATTTT. Translating gives CSASQGIGDTIYF.

The gene calls are TRBV10-1 and TRBJ2-7; D call uncertain. The CDR3 totals 14 residues. Germline CDR1 reads WNHNN; CDR2 reads SYGVQD (reference sequence). V was shortened by 6 bases and J by 7 bases, with 19 bases between the two germline ends. The CDR3 reads CASSEGSRNSEQYF. The DNA for the CDR3 is TGCGCCAGCAGCGAAGGATCCAGGAATTCGGAGCAGTACTTC.

This chain uses TRBV19 with TRBJ2-1; possible D gene TRBD2, 6 bases. The CDR3 length is 15 residues. Germline V gene lookup returns CDR1 LNHDA and CDR2 SQIVND (reference sequence). V lost 3 bases and J 8 bases, leaving 17 bases between the germline ends. The CDR3 DNA is TGTGCCAGTAGTATTACCGGGGGACGATCCTATGAGCAGTTCTTC. Translation gives CASSITGGRSYEQFF. Supplemented by reference TRBV19 and TRBJ2-1, the full variable domain reads DGGITQSPKYLFRKEGQNVTLSCEQNLNHDAMYWYRQDPGQGLRLIYYSQIVNDFQKGDIAEGYSVSREKKESFPLTVTSAQKNPTAFYLCASSITGGRSYEQFFGPGTRLTVL.

The rearrangement uses TRBV10-1 and TRBJ1-2; 9 bases are shared with TRBD1. The ends lost 4 bases at V and 6 bases at J; junction bases unmatched: 6. Germline V gene data show CDR1 as WNHNN and CDR2 as SYGVQD (reference sequence). The CDR3 is made up of 14 amino acids. The CDR3 nucleotides are TGCGCCAGCAGTGTACCGGGACAGGGAGATGGCTACACCTTC. Protein sequence: CASSVPGQGDGYTF.

This clone was recorded once. The chain joins TRBV23-1 to TRBJ1-6; 8 bases fit TRBD1. TRBV23-1 is an ORF; its function is uncertain. V was clipped by 0 bases and J by 7 bases; unmatched bases: 5. The CDR3 has 16 residues. The DNA of the CDR3 is TGCGCCAGCAGTCAATCTAGGGACAGGACCAATTCACCCCTCCACTTT. This codes for CASSQSRDRTNSPLHF.

The chain has TRBV7-9 and TRBJ1-2; the D is unclear. The V end lost 6 bases, the J end lost 6 bases, and 17 bases lay between the germline ends. Germline-derived CDR1 and CDR2 are SEHNR and FQNEAQ (reference sequence). CDR3 length: 14 residues. CDR3 residues: CASRRSGDLDGYTF. Here the CDR3 DNA reads TGTGCCAGCAGGAGATCCGGGGATTTGGATGGCTACACCTTC.

This clone was detected only a few times. V usage is TRBV7-3 and J usage is TRBJ2-3; D is undetermined. V lost 1 base and J lost 2, with 7 bases in between. This CDR3 contains 14 residues. From germline, CDR1 is SGHTA and CDR2 FQGTGA. The CDR3, as DNA: TGTGCCAGCAGCTTAATTTCTAACACAGATACGCAGTATTTT. Translated: CASSLISNTDTQYF. The variable domain in full, with the rest retrieved from reference TRBV7-3 and TRBJ2-3, is GAGVSQTPSNKVTEKGKYVELRCDPISGHTALYWYRQSLGQGPEFLIYFQGTGAADDSGLPNDRFFAVRPEGSVSTLKIQRTERGDSAVYLCASSLISNTDTQYFGPGTRLTVL.

The chain employs TRBV9 and TRBJ1-2; a weak D match, TRBD1 (5 bases). The CDR3 spans 12 residues. V dropped 6 bases and J dropped 7 bases, with 13 bases sitting between them. The germline V gene encodes CDR1 SGDLS and CDR2 YYNGEE. The CDR3 bases are TGTGCCAGCAAGGGACTGCCGAGTGGCTACACCTTC. As protein: CASKGLPSGYTF.

The CDR3 DNA sequence: TGTGCCAGCACCGAAAATGATAGAGTGAGCAATGAGCAGTTCTTC. Encoded protein: CASTENDRVSNEQFF. The V and J genes are TRBV9 and TRBJ2-1; D gene unclear. This CDR3 comprises 15 residues. Germline V gives CDR1 SGDLS, CDR2 YYNGEE. V was pared by 6 bases and J by 6 bases, with 19 bases between.

V gene TRBV2 combines with J gene TRBJ1-1; tentatively, D is TRBD1 (6 bases). This CDR3 region has 18 residues. Per germline, CDR1 SNHLY and CDR2 FYNNEI. V gave up 2 bases and J gave up 2 bases, with 21 bases separating them. CDR3 sequence reads: CASSEWGPPSEVNTEAFF. The CDR3 nucleotides are TGTGCCAGCAGTGAATGGGGGCCTCCAAGTGAGGTAAACACTGAAGCTTTCTTT.

On this clone: Within the sample, other DNA sequences also encode this same CDR3. The chain links TRBV9 to TRBJ2-3, with 8 bases identical to TRBD2. Losses at the gene ends were 1 base for V and 3 bases for J; bases not matched to a gene: 4. The CDR3 covers 15 residues. Germline V gene sequence: CDR1 SGDLS, CDR2 YYNGEE. CDR3 in amino acids: CASSVSGGPTDTQYF. The CDR3 coding sequence is TGTGCCAGCAGCGTATCGGGGGGGCCGACAGATACGCAGTATTTT. Full variable domain (remainder filled in from reference TRBV9 and TRBJ2-3): DSGVTQTPKHLITATGQRVTLRCSPRSGDLSVYWYQQSLDQGLQFLIQYYNGEERAKGNILERFSAQQFPDLHSELNLSSLELGDSALYFCASSVSGGPTDTQYFGPGTRLTVL.

The chain employs TRBV10-3 and TRBJ2-3; perhaps TRBD2 as D (5 bases). Deletions cut 4 bases from V and 1 base from J, with 9 bases between. CDR3 length: 14 residues. Per the germline V gene, CDR1 is ENHRY and CDR2 is SYGVKD. DNA for the CDR3: TGTGCCATCAGTGTCGTCGGGGGCACAGATACGCAGTATTTT. Amino acids: CAISVVGGTDTQYF.

The chain employs TRBV7-2 and TRBJ1-2; D not resolved. Germline CDR1 and CDR2: SGHTA and FQGNSA. The germline V and J ends were trimmed by 0 bases and 7 bases, with 15 bases remaining between them. The CDR3 covers 15 residues. CDR3 in DNA: TGTGCCAGCAGCTTAGCGAGGCGGCGAACGTCTGGCTACACCTTC. Translating it yields CASSLARRRTSGYTF.

This chain uses TRBV7-9 with TRBJ2-1, with D possibly matching TRBD1 (5 bases). Germline-derived CDR1 and CDR2 are SEHNR and FQNEAQ (reference sequence). V was clipped by 1 base and J by 8 bases, with 6 bases between them. The CDR3 runs to 12 residues. CDR3 sequence: CASSLGGDEQFF. CDR3 coding DNA: TGTGCCAGCAGCTTAGGGGGCGATGAGCAGTTCTTC.

The chain joins TRBV7-2 to TRBJ2-1, with 11 bases matching TRBD1. The V segment lost 6 bases and the J segment 11 bases; nucleotides outside the gene matches: 9. The germline gives CDR1 SGHTA, CDR2 FQGNSA. The CDR3 has 14 residues. CDR3 protein: CASSLIGQGAKQFF. CDR3 bases: TGTGCCAGCAGTCTAATCGGACAGGGGGCGAAGCAGTTCTTC.

CDR3 DNA sequence: TGCGCCAGCAGCTTGGACAGGGTCGGTGGCTACACCTTC. This codes for CASSLDRVGGYTF. The rearrangement uses TRBV5-1 and TRBJ1-2; D possibly corresponds to TRBD1 (6 bases). Trimming removed 0 bases from V and 7 bases from J, with 10 bases in between. The CDR3 sequence is 13 residues long. CDR1 and CDR2 (germline): SGHRS, YFSETQ.

The chain links TRBV29-1 to TRBJ1-5; D perhaps matches TRBD1 (6 bases). The V end lost 5 bases, the J end lost 3 bases, and 20 bases lay between the germline ends. Germline lookup yields CDR1 SQVTM and CDR2 ANQGSEA. This CDR3 has 16 residues. The CDR3 protein is CSVIPQGGGSNQPQHF. CDR3 bases: TGCAGCGTTATCCCCCAAGGCGGGGGCTCCAATCAGCCCCAGCATTTT.

The chain combines TRBV4-1 with TRBJ1-1, with 9 bases aligning to TRBD1. Per the germline V gene, CDR1 is MGHRA and CDR2 is YSYEKL. V was clipped by 4 bases and J by 8 bases; unmatched bases: 8. The CDR3 is 14 amino acids. CDR3 nucleotides: TGCGCCAGCAGCCCACCGGGACAGGGTCTCGAAGCTTTCTTT. It is translated as CASSPPGQGLEAFF.

The chain uses TRBV5-5 and TRBJ2-7, with TRBD1 matching 7 bases. The J segment lost 2 bases and the V segment lost 2 bases, leaving 4 bases of the junction unmatched. This CDR3 comprises 14 residues. Germline V lookup: CDR1 SGHKS, CDR2 YYEKEE (reference sequence). The CDR3 nucleotides read TGTGCCAGCAGCTTCACCGGGACAGCCTACGAGCAGTACTTC. Encoded protein: CASSFTGTAYEQYF.

The chain uses TRBV30 and TRBJ1-2; the D gene is possibly TRBD1 (5 bases). Trimming removed 3 bases from V and 8 bases from J, with 13 bases in between. CDR1 GTSNPN and CDR2 SVGIG come from the germline V gene (reference sequence). The CDR3 extends over 12 amino acids. The CDR3: CAWRGGYRGYTF. CDR3 DNA: TGTGCCTGGAGAGGCGGCTACAGGGGCTACACCTTC.

The chain couples TRBV9 to TRBJ2-7; 9 bases are a match to TRBD1. Looked up from germline, CDR1 is SGDLS and CDR2 is YYNGEE. The CDR3 length is 14 residues. Trimming took 3 bases from V and 5 from J; bases not matched to a gene: 6. The CDR3 spells CASSAYTGGDEQYF. The CDR3 DNA is TGTGCCAGCAGCGCCTATACAGGGGGCGACGAGCAGTACTTC.

This clone was recorded once. This chain links TRBV5-1 with TRBJ1-2, with 10 bases aligning to TRBD1. Looked up from germline, CDR1 is SGHRS and CDR2 is YFSETQ. J gave up 8 bases and V 2 bases, and 9 bases lay outside the gene matches. The CDR3 contains 15 residues. The CDR3 nucleotides are TGCGCCAGCAGCTTTCTATTTGGACAGGGGGACGGCTACACCTTC. Residues: CASSFLFGQGDGYTF.

The rearrangement uses TRBV11-2 and TRBJ2-1; D perhaps matches TRBD1 (6 bases). The length of the CDR3 is 16 residues. The V and J ends lost 1 base and 2 bases respectively, with 12 bases between them. The germline CDR1 and CDR2 sequences are SGHAT and FQNNGV. CDR3 amino acids: CASSLAGRGPYNEQFF. The CDR3 DNA reads as TGTGCCAGCAGCTTAGCTGGCAGGGGTCCCTACAATGAGCAGTTCTTC.

This clone showed up just a few times. CDR3 in DNA: TGTGCCAGCAGCCCAGGGGGCGATAACTATGGCTACACCTTC. As protein: CASSPGGDNYGYTF. The gene calls are TRBV5-5 and TRBJ1-2; 8 bases fit TRBD1. CDR1 SGHKS and CDR2 YYEKEE come from the germline V gene (reference sequence). The CDR3 spans 14 residues. V shed 4 bases, J shed 1 base, and the junction held 3 bases outside the gene matches.

CDR3 in amino acids: CASSLGRGRSETQYF. The DNA of the CDR3 is TGTGCCAGCAGTTTAGGCAGGGGGCGCTCAGAGACCCAGTACTTC. V and J are TRBV28 and TRBJ2-5, with 8 bases that match TRBD1. The CDR3 is made up of 15 amino acids. Germline CDR1 MDHEN, CDR2 SYDVKM. The V segment lost 2 bases and the J segment 4 bases; nucleotides outside the gene matches: 6. Full variable domain (rest looked up from reference TRBV28 and TRBJ2-5): DVKVTQSSRYLVKRTGEKVFLECVQDMDHENMFWYRQDPGLGLRLIYFSYDVKMKEKGDIPEGYSVSREKKERFSLILESASTNQTSMYLCASSLGRGRSETQYFGPGTRLLVL.

The chain links TRBV5-5 to TRBJ1-5, with TRBD1 as a possible D gene (6 bases). This CDR3 is built from 15 residues. V lost 4 bases to trimming and J lost 0 bases, with 11 bases between them. Germline CDR1 reads SGHKS; CDR2 reads YYEKEE (reference sequence). CDR3 amino acids: CASSTRGASNQPQHF. In DNA form, the CDR3 reads TGTGCCAGCAGCACCAGGGGCGCTAGCAATCAGCCCCAGCATTTT.

V usage is TRBV2 and J usage is TRBJ1-1, with 9 bases that match TRBD1. Germline V gives CDR1 SNHLY, CDR2 FYNNEI. The CDR3 is 15 amino acids. V dropped 6 bases and J dropped 1; count of bases not matched to a gene: 6. The CDR3 is CASRTTGGRNTEAFF. In DNA form, the CDR3 reads TGTGCCAGCAGGACTACAGGGGGCAGGAACACTGAAGCTTTCTTT.